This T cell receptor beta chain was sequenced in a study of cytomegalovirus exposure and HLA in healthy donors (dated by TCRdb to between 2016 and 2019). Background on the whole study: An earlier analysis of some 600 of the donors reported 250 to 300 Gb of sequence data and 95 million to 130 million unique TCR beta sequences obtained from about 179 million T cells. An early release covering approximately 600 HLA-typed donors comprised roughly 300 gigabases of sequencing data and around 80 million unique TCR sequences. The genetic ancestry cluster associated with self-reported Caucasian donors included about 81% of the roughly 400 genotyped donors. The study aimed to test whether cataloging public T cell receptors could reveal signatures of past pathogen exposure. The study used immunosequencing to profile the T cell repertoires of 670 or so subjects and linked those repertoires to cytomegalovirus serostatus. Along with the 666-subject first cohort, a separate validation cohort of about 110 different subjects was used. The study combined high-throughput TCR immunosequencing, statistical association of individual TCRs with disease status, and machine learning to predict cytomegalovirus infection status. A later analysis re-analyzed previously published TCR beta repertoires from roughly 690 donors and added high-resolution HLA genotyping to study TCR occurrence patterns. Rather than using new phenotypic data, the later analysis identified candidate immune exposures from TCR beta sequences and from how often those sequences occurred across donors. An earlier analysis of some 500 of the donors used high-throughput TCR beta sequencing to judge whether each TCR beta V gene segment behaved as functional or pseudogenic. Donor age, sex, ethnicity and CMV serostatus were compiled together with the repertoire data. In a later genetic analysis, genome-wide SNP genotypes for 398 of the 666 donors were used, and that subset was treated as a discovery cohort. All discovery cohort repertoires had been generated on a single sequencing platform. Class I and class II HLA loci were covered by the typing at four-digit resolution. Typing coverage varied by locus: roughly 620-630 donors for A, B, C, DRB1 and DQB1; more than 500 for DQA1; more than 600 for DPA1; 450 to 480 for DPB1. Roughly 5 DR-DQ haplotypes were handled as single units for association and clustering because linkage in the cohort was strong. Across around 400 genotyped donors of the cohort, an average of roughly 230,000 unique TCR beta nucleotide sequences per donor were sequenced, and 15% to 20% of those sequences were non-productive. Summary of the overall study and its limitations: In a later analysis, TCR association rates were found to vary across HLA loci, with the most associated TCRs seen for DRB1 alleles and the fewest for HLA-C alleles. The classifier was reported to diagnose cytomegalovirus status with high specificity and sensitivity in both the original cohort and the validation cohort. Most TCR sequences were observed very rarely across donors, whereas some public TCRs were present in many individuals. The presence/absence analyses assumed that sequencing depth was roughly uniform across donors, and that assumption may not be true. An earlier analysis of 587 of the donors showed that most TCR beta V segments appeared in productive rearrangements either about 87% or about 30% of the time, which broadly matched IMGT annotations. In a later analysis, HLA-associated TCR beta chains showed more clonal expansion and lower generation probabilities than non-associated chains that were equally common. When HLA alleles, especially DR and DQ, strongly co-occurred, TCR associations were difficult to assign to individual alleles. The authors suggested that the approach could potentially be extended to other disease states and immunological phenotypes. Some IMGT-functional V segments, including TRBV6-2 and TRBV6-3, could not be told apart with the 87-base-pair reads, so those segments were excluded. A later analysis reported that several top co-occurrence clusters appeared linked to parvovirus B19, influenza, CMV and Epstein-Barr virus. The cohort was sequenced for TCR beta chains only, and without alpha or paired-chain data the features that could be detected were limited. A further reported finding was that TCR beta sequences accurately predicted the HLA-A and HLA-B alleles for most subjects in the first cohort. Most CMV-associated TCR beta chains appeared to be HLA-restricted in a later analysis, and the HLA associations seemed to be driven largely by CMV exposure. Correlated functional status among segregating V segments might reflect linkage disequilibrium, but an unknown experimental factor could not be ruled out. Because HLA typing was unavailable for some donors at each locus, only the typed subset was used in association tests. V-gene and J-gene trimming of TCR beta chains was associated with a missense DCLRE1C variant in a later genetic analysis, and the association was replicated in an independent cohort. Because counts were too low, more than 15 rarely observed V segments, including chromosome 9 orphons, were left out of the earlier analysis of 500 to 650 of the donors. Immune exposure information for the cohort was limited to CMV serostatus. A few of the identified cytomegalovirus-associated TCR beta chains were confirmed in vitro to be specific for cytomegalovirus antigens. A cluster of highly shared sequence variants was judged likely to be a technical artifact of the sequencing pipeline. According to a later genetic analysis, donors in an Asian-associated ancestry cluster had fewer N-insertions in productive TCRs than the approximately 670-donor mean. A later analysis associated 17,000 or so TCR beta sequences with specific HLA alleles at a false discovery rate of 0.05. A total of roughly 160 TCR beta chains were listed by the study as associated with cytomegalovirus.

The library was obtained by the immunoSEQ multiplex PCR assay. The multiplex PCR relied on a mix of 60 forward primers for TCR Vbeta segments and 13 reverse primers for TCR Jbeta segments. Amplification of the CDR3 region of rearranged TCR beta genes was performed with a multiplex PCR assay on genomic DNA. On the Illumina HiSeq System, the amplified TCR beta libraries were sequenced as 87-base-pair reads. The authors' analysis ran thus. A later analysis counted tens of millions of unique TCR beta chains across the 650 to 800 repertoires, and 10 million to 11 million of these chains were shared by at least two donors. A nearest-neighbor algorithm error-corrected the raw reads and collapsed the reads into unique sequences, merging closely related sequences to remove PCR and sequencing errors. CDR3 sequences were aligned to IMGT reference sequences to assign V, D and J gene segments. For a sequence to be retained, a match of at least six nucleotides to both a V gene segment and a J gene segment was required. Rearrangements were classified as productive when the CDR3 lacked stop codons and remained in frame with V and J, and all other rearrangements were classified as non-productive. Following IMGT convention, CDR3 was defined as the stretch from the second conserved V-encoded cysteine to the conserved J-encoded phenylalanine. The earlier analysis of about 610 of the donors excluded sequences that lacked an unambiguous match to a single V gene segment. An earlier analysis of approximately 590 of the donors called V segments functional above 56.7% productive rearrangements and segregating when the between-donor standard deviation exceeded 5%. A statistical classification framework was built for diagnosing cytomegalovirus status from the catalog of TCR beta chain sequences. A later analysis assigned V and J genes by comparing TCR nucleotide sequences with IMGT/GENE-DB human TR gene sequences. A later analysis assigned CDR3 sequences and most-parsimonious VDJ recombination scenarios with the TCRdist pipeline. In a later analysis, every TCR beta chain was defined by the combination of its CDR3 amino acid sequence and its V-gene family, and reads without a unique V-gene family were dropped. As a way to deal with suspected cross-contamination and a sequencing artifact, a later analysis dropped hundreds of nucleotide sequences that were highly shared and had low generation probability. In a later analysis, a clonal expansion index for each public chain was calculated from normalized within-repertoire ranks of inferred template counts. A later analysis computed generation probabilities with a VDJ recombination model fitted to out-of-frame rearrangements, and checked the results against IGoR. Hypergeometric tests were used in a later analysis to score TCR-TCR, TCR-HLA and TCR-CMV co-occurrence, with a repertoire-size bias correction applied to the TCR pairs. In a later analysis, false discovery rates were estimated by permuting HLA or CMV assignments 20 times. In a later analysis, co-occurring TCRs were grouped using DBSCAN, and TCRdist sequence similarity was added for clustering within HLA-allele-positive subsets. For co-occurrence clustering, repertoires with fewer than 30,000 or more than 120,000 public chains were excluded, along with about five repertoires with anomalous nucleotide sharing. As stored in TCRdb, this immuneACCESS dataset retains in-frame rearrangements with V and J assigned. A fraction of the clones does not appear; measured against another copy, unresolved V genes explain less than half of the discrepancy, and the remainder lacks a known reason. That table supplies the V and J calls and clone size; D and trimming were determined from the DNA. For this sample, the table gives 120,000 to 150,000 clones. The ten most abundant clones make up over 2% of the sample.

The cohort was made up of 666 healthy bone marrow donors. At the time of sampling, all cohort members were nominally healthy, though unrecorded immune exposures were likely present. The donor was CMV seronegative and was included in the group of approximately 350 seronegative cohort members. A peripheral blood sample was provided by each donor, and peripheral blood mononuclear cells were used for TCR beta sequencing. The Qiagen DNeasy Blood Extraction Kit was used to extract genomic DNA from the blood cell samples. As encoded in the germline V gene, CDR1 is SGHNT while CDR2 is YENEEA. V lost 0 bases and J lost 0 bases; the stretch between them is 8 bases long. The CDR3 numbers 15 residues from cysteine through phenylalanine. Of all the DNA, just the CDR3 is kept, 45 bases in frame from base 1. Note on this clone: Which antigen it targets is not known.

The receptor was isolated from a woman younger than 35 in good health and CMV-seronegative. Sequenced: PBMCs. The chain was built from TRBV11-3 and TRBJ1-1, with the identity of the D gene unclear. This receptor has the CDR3 CASSLDQAMNTEAFF. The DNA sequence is TGTGCCAGCAGCTTAGATCAGGCGATGAACACTGAAGCTTTCTTT. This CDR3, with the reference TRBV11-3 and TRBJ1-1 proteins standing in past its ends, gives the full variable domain EAGVVQSPRYKIIEKKQPVAFWCNPISGHNTLYWYLQNLGQGPELLIRYENEEAVDDSQLPKDRFSAERLKGVDSTLKIQPAELGDSAVYLCASSLDQAMNTEAFFGQGTRLTVV.